The present T cell receptor (beta chain) was sequenced within a study of blood T cell repertoires in COVID-19. Germline CDR1 KGHSH, CDR2 LQKENI. With 6 bases clipped from V and 8 bases from J, the junction kept 11 bases outside the gene matches. The CDR3 length is 15 residues. Methods used by the authors: Estimation of nucleated cell counts was performed using reference gene primer amplification. Assay used: immunoSEQ multiplex PCR; TCRdb lists only in-frame clones, some missing. V and J calls plus clone size are reproduced from that table; the DNA served to infer D and trimming. The sample yields approximately 400,000 clones, more than 70% seen once.

The sequencing input was peripheral blood. This clonotype originated in a woman in her forties or fifties with COVID-19, enrolled during active disease. The chain employs TRBV18 and TRBJ2-1, with TRBD1 matching 9 bases. The CDR3 region is CASSLGTDRGYEQFF. The DNA of the CDR3 is TGTGCCAGCTCCCTCGGGACAGACAGGGGGTATGAGCAGTTCTTC.